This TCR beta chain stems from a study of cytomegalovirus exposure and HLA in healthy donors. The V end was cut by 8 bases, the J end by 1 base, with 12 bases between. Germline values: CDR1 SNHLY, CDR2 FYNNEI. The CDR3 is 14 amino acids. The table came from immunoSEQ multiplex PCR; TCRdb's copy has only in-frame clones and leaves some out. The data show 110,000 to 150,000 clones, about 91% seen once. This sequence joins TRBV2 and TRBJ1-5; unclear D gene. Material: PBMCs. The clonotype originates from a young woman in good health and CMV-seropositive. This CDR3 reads CASGKTGSNQPQHF. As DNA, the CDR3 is TGTGCCAGCGGGAAGACGGGGAGCAATCAGCCCCAGCATTTT.